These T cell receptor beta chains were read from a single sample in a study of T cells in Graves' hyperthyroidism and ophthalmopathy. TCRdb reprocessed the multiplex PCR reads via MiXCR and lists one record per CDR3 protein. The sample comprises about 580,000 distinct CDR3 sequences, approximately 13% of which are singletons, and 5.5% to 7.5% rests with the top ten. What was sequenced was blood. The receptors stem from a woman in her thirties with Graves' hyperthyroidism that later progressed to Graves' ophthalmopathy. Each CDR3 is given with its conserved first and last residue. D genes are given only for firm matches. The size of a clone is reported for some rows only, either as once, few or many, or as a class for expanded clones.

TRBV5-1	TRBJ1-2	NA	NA	CASSLEVPVNYGYTF	TGCGCCAGCAGCTTGGAAGTTCCCGTGAACTATGGCTACACCTTC
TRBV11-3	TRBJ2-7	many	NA	CASSPRDSPYEQYF	TGTGCCAGCAGCCCCCGGGACTCACCATACGAGCAGTACTTC
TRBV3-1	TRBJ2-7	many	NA	CASSLRTYEQYF	TGTGCCAGCAGCCTTCGAACCTACGAGCAGTACTTC
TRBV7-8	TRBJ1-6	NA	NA	CASSPVGHRGPLHF	TGTGCCAGCAGCCCAGTGGGTCACCGGGGACCCCTCCACTTT
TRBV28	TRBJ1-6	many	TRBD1	CASSLYQGGLMDSPLHF	TGTGCCAGCAGTTTATATCAGGGGGGCCTTATGGATTCACCCCTCCACTTT
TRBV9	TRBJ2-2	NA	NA	CASSVAPGASTGELFF	TGTGCCAGCAGCGTAGCTCCGGGAGCTAGCACCGGGGAGCTGTTTTTT
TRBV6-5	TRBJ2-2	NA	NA	CASSFGTNTWELFF	TGTGCCAGCAGTTTTGGAACGAACACCTGGGAGCTGTTTTTT
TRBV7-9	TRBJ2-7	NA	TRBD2	CASSPPNSLLAGGPNEQYF	TGTGCCAGCAGCCCGCCCAATAGTCTTCTAGCGGGAGGGCCAAACGAGCAGTACTTC
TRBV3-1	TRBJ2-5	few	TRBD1	CASSQADRDQETQYF	TGTGCCAGCAGCCAAGCCGACAGGGACCAAGAGACCCAGTACTTC
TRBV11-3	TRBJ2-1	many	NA	CASTRPEGELYNEQFF	TGTGCCAGCACACGCCCGGAGGGGGAACTCTACAATGAGCAGTTCTTC
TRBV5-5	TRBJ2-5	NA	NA	CASSLEYVQGRETQYF	TGTGCCAGCAGCTTGGAGTATGTTCAGGGCCGGGAGACCCAGTACTTC
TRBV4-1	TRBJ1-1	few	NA	CASSLRGAGLVEAFF	TGCGCCAGCAGCCTGAGGGGGGCAGGATTAGTAGAAGCTTTCTTT
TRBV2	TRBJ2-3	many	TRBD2	CASSEASGRADTQYF	TGTGCCAGCAGTGAAGCTAGCGGGAGGGCAGATACGCAGTATTTT
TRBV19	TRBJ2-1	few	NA	CASSIGGFGPNEQFF	TGTGCCAGTAGTATTGGTGGGTTTGGCCCCAATGAGCAGTTCTTC
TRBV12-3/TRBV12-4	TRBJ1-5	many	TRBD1	CASSGTGGRQPQHF	TGTGCCAGCAGTGGAACAGGGGGCAGGCAGCCCCAGCATTTT
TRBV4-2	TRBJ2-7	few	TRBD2	CASSQLHIREESSYEQYF	TGTGCCAGCAGCCAACTCCATATCCGGGAGGAGAGCTCCTACGAGCAGTACTTC
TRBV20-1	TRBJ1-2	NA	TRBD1	CSARGLQGISYTF	TGCAGTGCTAGGGGCCTACAGGGGATTAGCTACACCTTC
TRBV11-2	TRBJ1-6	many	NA	CASSLAVVGTESPLHF	TGTGCCAGCAGCTTAGCAGTCGTCGGAACGGAATCACCCCTCCACTTT
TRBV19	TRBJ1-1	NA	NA	CASSSLVGSNTEAFF	TGTGCCAGTAGTAGCCTTGTGGGGTCGAACACTGAAGCTTTCTTT
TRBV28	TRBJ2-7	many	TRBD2	CASSSKREGREQYF	TGTGCCAGCAGTTCCAAGCGGGAGGGCCGGGAGCAGTACTTC
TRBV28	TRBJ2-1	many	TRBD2	CASSLGLAGSFSYNEQFF	TGTGCCAGCAGCCTAGGACTAGCGGGATCTTTCTCCTACAATGAGCAGTTCTTC
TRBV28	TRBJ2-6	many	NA	CASSFRSSANVLTF	TGTGCCAGCAGTTTCAGGTCGTCGGCCAACGTCCTGACTTTC
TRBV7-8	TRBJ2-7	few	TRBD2	CASSSWTSGLYEQYF	TGTGCCAGCAGCAGCTGGACTAGCGGGCTTTACGAGCAGTACTTC
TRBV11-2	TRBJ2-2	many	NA	CASSFVVGELFF	TGTGCCAGCAGCTTCGTCGTCGGGGAGCTGTTTTTT
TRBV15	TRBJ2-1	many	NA	CATSRDRGASYNEQFF	TGTGCCACCAGCAGAGATCGGGGGGCCTCCTACAATGAGCAGTTCTTC
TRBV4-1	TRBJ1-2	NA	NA	CASSQEGSGGYGYTF	TGCGCCAGCAGCCAAGAGGGCTCAGGAGGGTATGGCTACACCTTC
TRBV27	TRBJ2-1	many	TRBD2	CASSSGTSTGEQFF	TGTGCCAGCAGTTCCGGGACTAGCACGGGTGAGCAGTTCTTC
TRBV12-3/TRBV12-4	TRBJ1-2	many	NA	CASSPPAGNGYTF	TGTGCCAGCAGCCCCCCGGCAGGGAATGGCTACACCTTC
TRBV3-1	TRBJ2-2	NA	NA	CASSPWTRWGTGELFF	TGTGCCAGCAGCCCCTGGACGAGGTGGGGAACCGGGGAGCTGTTTTTT
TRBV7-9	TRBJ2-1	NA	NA	CASSSRGASSYNEQFF	TGTGCCAGCAGCTCCCGGGGGGCAAGCTCCTACAATGAGCAGTTCTTC
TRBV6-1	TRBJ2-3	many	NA	CASTPNSPSTDTQYF	TGTGCCAGCACCCCGAATAGTCCTAGCACAGATACGCAGTATTTT
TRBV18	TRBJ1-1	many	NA	CASSPLQGYYTEAFF	TGTGCCAGCTCACCTTTACAGGGATATTACACTGAAGCTTTCTTT
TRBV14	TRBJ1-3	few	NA	CASSQASSGNTIYF	TGCGCCAGCAGCCAAGCGAGCTCTGGAAACACCATATATTTT
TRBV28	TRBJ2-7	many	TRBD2	CASRRGASYEQYF	TGTGCCAGCCGGCGGGGGGCATCCTACGAGCAGTACTTC